A single sample gave rise to the 3 T cell receptor beta chains below, sequenced in a study of early T cells in non-severe SARS-CoV-2 infection. TCRdb fed the 5' RACE reads into MiXCR, producing one record per CDR3 protein. Counted here are 70,000 to 85,000 distinct CDR3 sequences, over 10% occurring once; the ten biggest clones make up approximately 2.4%. The sample was whole blood. Receptors were obtained from an adult who was a healthcare worker with PCR-confirmed SARS-CoV-2 infection or an uninfected control (not recorded which).

This clonotype was observed a few times. The chain couples TRBV6-6 to TRBJ2-7; D gene unclear. Germline V gene data show CDR1 as MNHNY and CDR2 as SVGAGI (reference sequence). The V end lost 4 bases, the J end lost 5 bases, and 6 bases lay between the germline ends. The CDR3 loop spans 11 amino acids. CDR3 amino acids: CASSLANEQYF. The CDR3 DNA reads as TGTGCCAGCAGTTTAGCAAACGAGCAGTACTTC.

This clonotype has a count of ten or more. This chain uses TRBV20-1 with TRBJ1-2; no clear D gene. This CDR3 is built from 13 residues. Trimming took off 5 bases at V and 4 bases at J, with 14 bases between the two ends. Germline V lookup: CDR1 DFQATT, CDR2 SNEGSKA (reference sequence). This CDR3 reads CSALSGLSYGYTF. CDR3 bases: TGCAGTGCTTTATCCGGTCTGAGCTATGGCTACACCTTC.

This clonotype was seen at least ten times. The genes are TRBV7-6 and TRBJ2-3; unclear D gene. Germline V gene data show CDR1 as SGHVS and CDR2 as FNYEAQ. The length of the CDR3 is 15 residues. Between the trimmed V and J ends, which lost 1 base and 0 bases, there was a span of 8 bases. CDR3: CASSLGVSSTDTQYF. CDR3 coding DNA: TGTGCCAGCAGCTTAGGGGTCTCTAGCACAGATACGCAGTATTTT.